Below, 10 T cell receptor beta chains from the same sample are listed, as sequenced in a study of breast tumors, draining lymph nodes, adjacent tissues. TCRdb passed the multiplex PCR reads through MiXCR, listing each CDR3 protein once. The table has tens of thousands of distinct CDR3 sequences, 35% to 40% seen once. Sequenced: breast tumor tissue. Every receptor here comes from a female donor with breast cancer. Some clones in this sample may be carry-over from other donors' samples.

This clonotype was seen repeatedly, ten times or more. The chain couples TRBV6-1 to TRBJ2-5; 15 nucleotides agree with TRBD2. Trimming took 2 bases from V and 7 from J; bases not matched to a gene: 11. The length of the CDR3 is 18 residues. Per the germline V gene, CDR1 is MNHNS and CDR2 is SASEGT. Here the CDR3 reads CASSESRGGLAGGVTQYF. In nucleotides, the CDR3 is TGTGCCAGCAGTGAAAGTCGGGGGGGACTAGCGGGAGGCGTGACCCAGTACTTC.

There are many counts of this clonotype. V is TRBV10-3 and J is TRBJ1-3; tentatively, D is TRBD1 (5 bases). Germline V CDR1 and CDR2: ENHRY, SYGVKD. Trimming removed 2 bases at V and 0 bases at J, with 11 bases between. The CDR3 is 16 amino acids. This chain's CDR3 is CAISEGHSNSGNTIYF. The CDR3 nucleotides read TGTGCCATCAGTGAGGGACACAGCAACTCTGGAAACACCATATATTTT.

CDR3: CASSLTPGLAGQTDTQYF. The CDR3, as DNA: TGTGCCAGCAGCTTAACCCCCGGACTAGCGGGACAAACAGATACGCAGTATTTT. The gene calls are TRBV7-2 and TRBJ2-3, with 12 bases lining up with TRBD2. This CDR3 has 18 amino acids. The germline V gene encodes CDR1 SGHTA and CDR2 FQGNSA. J was trimmed by 3 bases and V by 2 bases; bases with no gene match: 9.

This clonotype came up a few times. Given a much more abundant clone one base away, this may be a read error. The rearrangement uses TRBV5-1 and TRBJ2-7; 14 nucleotides match TRBD2. V lost 4 bases to trimming and J lost 9 bases; unmatched junction nucleotides: 6. The CDR3 contains 14 residues. Germline V CDR1 and CDR2: SGHRS, YFSETQ. The CDR3 DNA follows: TGCGCCAGCAGCCCGGGACTAGCGGGAGCCGGGCAGTACTTC. Amino acid sequence: CASSPGLAGAGQYF.

The chain joins TRBV12-3 or TRBV12-4 to TRBJ1-6; D remains ambiguous. The V gene lost 10 bases and the J gene lost 4 bases, with 14 bases spanning the gap. The CDR3 sequence is 14 residues long. The CDR3 DNA sequence: TGTGCCACTACAAGGCAGGCTTATAATTCACCCCTCCACTTT. It codes for CATTRQAYNSPLHF.

This clonotype has at least ten counts. The chain recombines TRBV7-3 with TRBJ2-2; TRBD2 matches 7 bases. The CDR3 has 15 amino acids. V was clipped by 1 base and J by 6 bases; unmatched bases: 5. Germline CDR1 is SGHTA and CDR2 is FQGTGA. The chain's CDR3 is CASSLSVAGPGELFF. The CDR3 DNA follows: TGTGCCAGCAGCTTAAGTGTAGCGGGCCCCGGGGAGCTGTTTTTT. The full variable domain, in which reference TRBV7-3 and TRBJ2-2 provide the parts outside the CDR3, is GAGVSQTPSNKVTEKGKYVELRCDPISGHTALYWYRQSLGQGPEFLIYFQGTGAADDSGLPNDRFFAVRPEGSVSTLKIQRTERGDSAVYLCASSLSVAGPGELFFGEGSRLTVL.

This clonotype counts as medium-sized. This sequence joins TRBV7-9 and TRBJ2-7; 13 bases fit TRBD2. The CDR3 has 16 amino acids. Germline CDR1 reads SEHNR; CDR2 reads FQNEAQ (reference sequence). Trimming at V came to 5 bases and at J to 4 bases, leaving 8 bases not matched to a gene. As DNA, the CDR3 is TGTGCCAGCAGCCCACGGACTAGCGGGAGAGATTACGAGCAGTACTTC. As protein: CASSPRTSGRDYEQYF. The entire variable domain, with the rest obtained from reference TRBV7-9 and TRBJ2-7, is as follows: DTGVSQNPRHKITKRGQNVTFRCDPISEHNRLYWYRQTLGQGPEFLTYFQNEAQLEKSRLLSDRFSAERPKGSFSTLEIQRTEQGDSAMYLCASSPRTSGRDYEQYFGPGTRLTVT.

This clonotype has ten or more counts. The rearrangement joins TRBV9 to TRBJ2-7; TRBD2 matches 9 bases. Unmatched junction bases numbered 7, after V lost 0 bases and J lost 12 bases. Germline CDR1 and CDR2: SGDLS and YYNGEE. This CDR3 has 13 amino acids. The CDR3 protein is CASSVEASGTSYF. The CDR3 DNA follows: TGTGCCAGCAGCGTAGAGGCTAGCGGGACTTCGTACTTC.

This clonotype was observed many times. Mismatch with germline at one junction end may stem from a read error. The chain combines TRBV7-2 with TRBJ2-5; D may be TRBD1 (6 bases). Germline V CDR1 and CDR2: SGHTA, FQGNSA. The CDR3 length is 16 residues. CDR3 residues: CASSIAPTGSGETQYF. For the CDR3, the DNA is TGTGCCAGCAGCATAGCCCCTACAGGGTCGGGAGAGACCCAGTACTTC.

The chain recombines TRBV20-1 with TRBJ1-4; TRBD1 agrees at 11 bases. This CDR3 comprises 14 residues. Germline V gene data show CDR1 as DFQATT and CDR2 as SNEGSKA (reference sequence). The V segment lost 7 bases and the J segment 8 bases; nucleotides outside the gene matches: 9. The CDR3 DNA reads as TGCAGTGTAAATACGGACAGGGGGCGGGAAAAACTGTTTTTT. Translation: CSVNTDRGREKLFF.